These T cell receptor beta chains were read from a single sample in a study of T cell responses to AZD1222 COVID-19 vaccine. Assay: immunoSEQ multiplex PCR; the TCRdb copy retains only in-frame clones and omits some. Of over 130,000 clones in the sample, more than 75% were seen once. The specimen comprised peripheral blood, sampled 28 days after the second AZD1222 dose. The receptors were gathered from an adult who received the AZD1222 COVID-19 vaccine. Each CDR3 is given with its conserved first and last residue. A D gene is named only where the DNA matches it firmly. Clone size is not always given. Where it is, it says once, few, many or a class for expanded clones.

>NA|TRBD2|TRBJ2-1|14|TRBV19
CASSLRGVYNEQFF
TGTGCCAGTAGTCTACGGGGGGTATACAATGAGCAGTTCTTC
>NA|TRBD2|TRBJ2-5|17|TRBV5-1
CASSWPGLAGRRETQYF
TGCGCCAGCAGCTGGCCGGGACTAGCGGGCCGGCGGGAGACCCAGTACTTC
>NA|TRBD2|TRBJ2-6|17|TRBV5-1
CASSGGTSASGANVLTF
TGCGCCAGCAGCGGCGGGACTAGCGCTTCCGGGGCCAACGTCCTGACTTTC
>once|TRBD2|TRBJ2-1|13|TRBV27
CASSRTSPNEQFF
TGTGCCAGCAGCAGGACTAGCCCGAATGAGCAGTTCTTC
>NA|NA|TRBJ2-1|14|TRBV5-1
CASSFTLDSNEQFF
TGCGCCAGCAGCTTCACCCTTGACAGCAATGAGCAGTTCTTC
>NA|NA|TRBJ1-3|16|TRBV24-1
CATSDPGDNSGNTIYF
TGTGCCACCAGTGACCCCGGGGACAACTCTGGAAACACCATATATTTT
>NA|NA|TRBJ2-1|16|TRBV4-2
CASSQWAGGSDNEQFF
TGTGCCAGCAGCCAATGGGCCGGGGGCAGCGACAATGAGCAGTTCTTC
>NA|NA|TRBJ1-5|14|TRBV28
CASSLGGSNQPQHF
TGTGCCAGCAGTTTGGGAGGTAGCAATCAGCCCCAGCATTTT
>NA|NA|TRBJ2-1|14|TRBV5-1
CASSRDDSYNEQFF
TGCGCCAGCAGTCGAGACGACTCCTACAATGAGCAGTTCTTC
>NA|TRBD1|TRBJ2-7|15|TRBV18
CASSPQGTGFSEQYF
TGTGCCAGCTCACCACAGGGGACAGGGTTTTCCGAGCAGTACTTC
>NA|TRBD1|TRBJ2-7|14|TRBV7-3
CASSFGQGTYEQYF
TGTGCCAGCAGCTTTGGACAGGGGACCTACGAGCAGTACTTC
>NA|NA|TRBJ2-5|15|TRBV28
CASSLPTGTQETQYF
TGTGCCAGCAGTCTCCCCACCGGGACCCAAGAGACCCAGTACTTC
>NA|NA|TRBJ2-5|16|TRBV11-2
CASTPVLAGAQETQYF
TGTGCCAGCACCCCCGTCCTGGCGGGGGCCCAAGAGACCCAGTACTTC
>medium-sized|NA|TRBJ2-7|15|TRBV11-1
CASTSLQVNSYEQYF
TGTGCCAGCACCTCACTACAGGTGAACTCCTACGAGCAGTACTTC
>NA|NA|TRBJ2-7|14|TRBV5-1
CASSAASGLYEQYF
TGCGCCAGCAGCGCGGCCTCGGGACTCTACGAGCAGTACTTC
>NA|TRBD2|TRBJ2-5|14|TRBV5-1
CASRLAGGAETQYF
TGCGCCAGCAGACTAGCGGGAGGAGCAGAGACCCAGTACTTC
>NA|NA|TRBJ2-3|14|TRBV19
CASSGGPSTDTQYF
TGTGCCAGTAGCGGCGGGCCTAGCACAGATACGCAGTATTTT
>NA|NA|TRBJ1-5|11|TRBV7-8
CASSSEGPQHF
TGTGCCAGCAGTAGTGAAGGGCCCCAGCATTTT
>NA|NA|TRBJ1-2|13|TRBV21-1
CASSVGTAYGYTF
TGTGCCAGCAGCGTAGGGACAGCGTATGGCTACACCTTC
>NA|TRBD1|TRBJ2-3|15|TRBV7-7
CASSLTGVATDTQYF
TGTGCTAGCAGCTTAACAGGGGTAGCCACAGATACGCAGTATTTT
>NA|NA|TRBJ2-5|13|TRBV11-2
CASSYEGQETQYF
TGTGCCAGCAGTTATGAGGGGCAAGAGACCCAGTACTTC
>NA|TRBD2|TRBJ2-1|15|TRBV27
CASSPPSGRGYRQFF
TGTGCCAGCAGTCCCCCTAGCGGGAGGGGATATCGGCAGTTCTTC
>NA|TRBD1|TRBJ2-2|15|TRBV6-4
CASSDKDRETGELFF
TGTGCCAGCAGCGATAAGGACAGGGAGACCGGGGAGCTGTTTTTT
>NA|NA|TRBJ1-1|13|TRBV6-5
CASSYSMNTEAFF
TGTGCCAGCAGTTACTCGATGAACACTGAAGCTTTCTTT
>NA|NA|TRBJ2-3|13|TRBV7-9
CASSHLVTDTQYF
TGTGCCAGCAGCCACCTAGTAACAGATACGCAGTATTTT
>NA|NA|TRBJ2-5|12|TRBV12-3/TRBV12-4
CASGPGQETQYF
TGTGCCAGCGGCCCCGGCCAAGAGACCCAGTACTTC
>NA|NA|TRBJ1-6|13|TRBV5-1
CASGTDYNSPLHF
TGCGCCAGCGGGACTGACTATAATTCACCCCTCCACTTT
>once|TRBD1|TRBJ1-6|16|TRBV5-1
CASSQRTGPYNSPLHF
TGCGCCAGCAGCCAAAGGACAGGACCCTATAATTCACCCCTCCACTTT
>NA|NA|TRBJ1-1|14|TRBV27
CASSPMGANTEAFF
TGTGCCAGCAGCCCAATGGGAGCAAACACTGAAGCTTTCTTT
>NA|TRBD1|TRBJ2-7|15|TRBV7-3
CASSSRPGTGSQQYF
TGTGCCAGCAGCTCAAGACCCGGGACAGGGAGCCAGCAGTACTTC
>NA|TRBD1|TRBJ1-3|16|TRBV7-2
CASSLVPDRDRGTIYF
TGTGCCAGCAGCTTAGTTCCGGACAGGGATCGGGGCACCATATATTTT
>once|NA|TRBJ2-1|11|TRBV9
CASSVTGEQFF
TGTGCCAGCAGCGTAACCGGTGAGCAGTTCTTC
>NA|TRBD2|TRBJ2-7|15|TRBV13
CASSFIGRSPYEQYF
TGTGCCAGCAGCTTTATCGGGAGGAGCCCCTACGAGCAGTACTTC
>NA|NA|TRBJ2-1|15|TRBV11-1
CASSFMGDFGNEQFF
TGTGCCAGCAGCTTTATGGGAGATTTTGGAAATGAGCAGTTCTTC
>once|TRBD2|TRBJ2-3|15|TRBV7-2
CASSLVLAGIGTQYF
TGTGCCAGCAGCTTAGTGCTAGCGGGGATTGGTACGCAGTATTTT
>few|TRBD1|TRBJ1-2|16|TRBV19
CASSIRTGEGNYGYTF
TGTGCCAGTAGTATCAGGACAGGGGAAGGCAACTATGGCTACACCTTC
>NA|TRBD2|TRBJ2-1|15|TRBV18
CASSPFAGGYNEQFF
TGTGCCAGCTCACCATTCGCGGGAGGGTACAATGAGCAGTTCTTC
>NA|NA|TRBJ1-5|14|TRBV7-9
CASSRRGTGSPQHF
TGTGCCAGCAGCCGTCGGGGTACCGGATCGCCCCAGCATTTT
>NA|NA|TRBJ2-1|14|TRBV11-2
CASSLDYANNEQFF
TGTGCCAGCAGCTTAGATTACGCGAACAATGAGCAGTTCTTC
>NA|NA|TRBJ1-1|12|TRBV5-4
CASSLMNTEAFF
TGTGCCAGCAGCTTGATGAACACTGAAGCTTTCTTT
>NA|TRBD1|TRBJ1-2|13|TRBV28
CASSLQGAFGYTF
TGTGCCAGCAGTTTACAGGGGGCTTTTGGCTACACCTTC
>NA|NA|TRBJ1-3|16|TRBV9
CASSVGGLRSGNTIYF
TGTGCCAGCAGCGTAGGTGGACTCAGGTCTGGAAACACCATATATTTT
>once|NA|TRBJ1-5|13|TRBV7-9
CASSQGGNQPQHF
TGTGCCAGCAGCCAAGGGGGAAATCAGCCCCAGCATTTT